The following is a T cell receptor (beta chain) sequence with its context. Repertoires were generated with immunoSEQ multiplex PCR, while TCRdb's copy carries only in-frame clones and drops some. The data show about 140,000 clones, 88% seen once. The CDR3 contains 14 residues. Germline V lookup: CDR1 MNHEY, CDR2 SVGAGI. V shed 6 bases, J shed 5 bases, and the junction held 4 bases outside the gene matches. This entry comes from a study of blood T cell repertoires in COVID-19. The sequence was obtained from a woman aged 55-69 years with acute or convalescent COVID-19. The chain joins TRBV6-5 to TRBJ1-3; TRBD1 aligns across 10 bases. Sequenced material: peripheral blood. The CDR3 nucleotides are TGTGCCAGCAGCGACAGGGGGCGCAGAAACACCATATATTTT. Its protein is CASSDRGRRNTIYF.